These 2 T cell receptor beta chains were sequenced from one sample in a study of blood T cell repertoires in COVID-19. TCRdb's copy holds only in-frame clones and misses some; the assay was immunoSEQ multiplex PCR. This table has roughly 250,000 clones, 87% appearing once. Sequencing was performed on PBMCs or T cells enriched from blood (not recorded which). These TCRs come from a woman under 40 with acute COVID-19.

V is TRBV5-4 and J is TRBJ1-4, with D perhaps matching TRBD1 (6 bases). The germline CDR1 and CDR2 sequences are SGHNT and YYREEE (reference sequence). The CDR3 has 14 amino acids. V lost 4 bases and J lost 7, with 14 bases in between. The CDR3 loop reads CASSAIEGGEKLFF. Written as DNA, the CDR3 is TGTGCCAGCAGCGCGATTGAAGGGGGTGAAAAACTGTTTTTT.

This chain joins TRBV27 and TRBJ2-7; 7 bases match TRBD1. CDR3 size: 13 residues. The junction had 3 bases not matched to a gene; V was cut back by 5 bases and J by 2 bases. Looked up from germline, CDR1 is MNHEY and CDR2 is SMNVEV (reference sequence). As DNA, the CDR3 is TGTGCCAGCAGTCTTGACAGGGCCTACGAGCAGTACTTC. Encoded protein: CASSLDRAYEQYF.